The 27 T cell receptor beta chains in this list originate from one sample, sequenced in a study of T cells in Graves' hyperthyroidism and ophthalmopathy. TCR beta CDR3 regions were amplified from RNA transcripts. With the HTBI primer set, the TCR CDR3 went through a first round of RT-PCR. In TCRdb, the multiplex PCR reads were re-called with MiXCR into one record per CDR3 protein. The sample shows 540,000 or so distinct CDR3 sequences, 15% to 19% of them seen only once. The sequenced material came from blood. These receptor sequences come from a woman in her 30s with Graves' hyperthyroidism.

The chain links TRBV18 to TRBJ2-1; 11 positions match TRBD2. With 5 bases clipped from V and 4 bases from J, the junction kept 7 bases outside the gene matches. This CDR3 is 16 amino acids long. Germline V gene sequence: CDR1 KGHSH, CDR2 LQKENI. CDR3 sequence: CASSDGLAGMYNEQFF. The CDR3 DNA follows: TGTGCCAGCTCAGATGGACTAGCGGGTATGTACAATGAGCAGTTCTTC.

The CDR3 sequence is CASSYLLDPAEAFF. CDR3 nucleotide sequence: TGTGCCAGCAGTTACCTACTAGACCCCGCGGAAGCTTTCTTT. The chain joins TRBV6-5 to TRBJ1-1; D unresolved. Per the germline V gene, CDR1 is MNHEY and CDR2 is SVGAGI. The CDR3 length is 14 residues. The V gene lost 2 bases and the J gene lost 8 bases, with 15 bases spanning the gap.

This clonotype was recorded a few times. This chain links TRBV6-1 with TRBJ2-3; D is perhaps TRBD2 (6 bases). CDR3 length equals 16 residues. Germline V lookup: CDR1 MNHNS, CDR2 SASEGT. Trimming left V 1 base short and J 2 bases short, with 13 bases between. The DNA for the CDR3 is TGTGCCAGCAGTGAAGTTGCTAGCGCCTTCACAGATACGCAGTATTTT. It codes for CASSEVASAFTDTQYF.

This clonotype was counted ten times or more. The chain employs TRBV3-1 and TRBJ2-1; 10 nucleotides match TRBD2. The CDR3 contains 15 residues. Germline V gene sequence: CDR1 LGHDT, CDR2 YNNKEL (reference sequence). The J segment lost 6 bases and the V segment lost 6 bases, leaving 8 bases of the junction unmatched. For the CDR3, the DNA is TGTGCCAGCAGTCCCGGGACTAGCGCTGTCAATGAGCAGTTCTTC. Its protein product is CASSPGTSAVNEQFF.

This clonotype has just a few counts. V and J are TRBV7-9 and TRBJ1-2; D is ambiguous. Germline V gives CDR1 SEHNR, CDR2 FQNEAQ (reference sequence). The CDR3 runs 16 residues. Trimming cost V 1 base and J 2 bases, with 14 bases left between them. The CDR3 DNA reads TGTGCCAGCAGCTTAGGTTTTGGCAGCTTCAACTATGGCTACACCTTC. Its translation: CASSLGFGSFNYGYTF.

This clonotype showed up just a few times. V is TRBV10-3 and J is TRBJ2-1; 9 nucleotides line up with TRBD1. Losses at the gene ends were 5 bases for V and 6 bases for J; bases not matched to a gene: 5. CDR3 length: 14 residues. Germline CDR1 is ENHRY and CDR2 is SYGVKD. In nucleotides, the CDR3 is TGTGCCATCAGTTTTGGGACAGGGACCAATGAGCAGTTCTTC. Translating gives CAISFGTGTNEQFF.

The rearrangement links TRBV28 to TRBJ1-2; 8 bases fit TRBD1. From germline, CDR1 is MDHEN and CDR2 SYDVKM. This CDR3 is 15 amino acids long. The V gene end was trimmed by 7 bases and the J gene end by 3 bases; junction bases not matched to a gene: 10. The CDR3 DNA is TGTGCCAGCACCACAGGGGGAGGGAATCACTATGGCTACACCTTC. It yields the protein CASTTGGGNHYGYTF.

The chain employs TRBV9 and TRBJ1-1; D may be TRBD1 (5 bases). The CDR3 contains 13 residues. CDR1 and CDR2 (germline): SGDLS, YYNGEE. V was shortened by 0 bases and J by 7 bases, with 10 bases between the two germline ends. CDR3 amino acids: CASSVAGAGEAFF. The DNA of the CDR3 is TGTGCCAGCAGCGTAGCCGGGGCAGGTGAAGCTTTCTTT.

The V and J genes are TRBV4-2 and TRBJ2-2; tentative D call: TRBD2 (6 bases). The V end lost 2 bases, the J end lost 0 bases, and 13 bases lay between the germline ends. The CDR3 contains 17 residues. Germline CDR1 LGHNA, CDR2 YNFKEQ. CDR3 region: CASSQTPGTSNTGELFF. The DNA of the CDR3 is TGTGCCAGCAGCCAAACACCCGGGACTTCGAACACCGGGGAGCTGTTTTTT.

This clonotype appeared many times. The V and J genes are TRBV14 and TRBJ2-1, with D possibly TRBD2 on 6 matching bases. Germline CDR1 reads SGHDN; CDR2 reads FVKESK. This CDR3 is built from 15 residues. The V end lost 4 bases, the J end lost 6 bases, and 16 bases lay between the germline ends. The CDR3 reads CASSPHQGLLNEQFF. The CDR3, as DNA: TGTGCCAGCAGCCCCCACCAGGGACTTCTCAATGAGCAGTTCTTC.

The DNA of the CDR3 is TGTGCCAGCAGTTACTGGAGCGGGAACACAGATACGCAGTATTTT. It is translated as CASSYWSGNTDTQYF. The J gene is TRBJ2-3, the V gene TRBV6-5; 7 nucleotides match TRBD2. After removal of 1 base from V and 2 bases from J, the junction contained 3 bases not matched to a gene. This CDR3 comprises 15 residues. Germline values: CDR1 MNHEY, CDR2 SVGAGI.

The gene calls are TRBV7-9 and TRBJ2-2; 13 nucleotides line up with TRBD2. The CDR3 is 17 amino acids. Germline lookup yields CDR1 SEHNR and CDR2 FQNEAQ (reference sequence). The ends lost 5 bases at V and 5 bases at J; junction bases unmatched: 8. For the CDR3, the DNA is TGTGCCAGCAGCGGGACGACTAGCGGGAGGAGTACCGGGGAGCTGTTTTTT. Protein sequence: CASSGTTSGRSTGELFF.

At least ten counts were recorded for this clonotype. The chain is built from TRBV30 and TRBJ2-1; no clear D gene. The CDR3 extends over 13 amino acids. V lost 2 bases, J lost 5 bases, and 10 bases lay in between. Germline values: CDR1 GTSNPN, CDR2 SVGIG (reference sequence). The CDR3 DNA follows: TGTGCCTGGAGTCGGGTGCCCCACAATGAGCAGTTCTTC. Amino acid sequence: CAWSRVPHNEQFF.

V gene TRBV19 combines with J gene TRBJ2-2; unclear D gene. Germline V gene sequence: CDR1 LNHDA, CDR2 SQIVND (reference sequence). The CDR3 has 17 residues. Trimming removed 6 bases from V and 8 bases from J, with 25 bases in between. The CDR3 DNA is TGTGCCAGTAGCCGACTCATCCTGGACGGACCTTTTGGGGAGCTGTTTTTT. As protein: CASSRLILDGPFGELFF.

Only a few counts were recorded for this clonotype. The chain links TRBV18 to TRBJ1-1, with TRBD1 identical over 12 bases. J was trimmed by 0 bases and V by 3 bases; bases with no gene match: 8. The CDR3 loop spans 18 amino acids. Germline assignment: CDR1 KGHSH and CDR2 LQKENI. CDR3 bases: TGTGCCAGCTCACCTAGGAGGGGACAGGGGGCCCTGAACACTGAAGCTTTCTTT. This sequence encodes CASSPRRGQGALNTEAFF.

There are a few counts of this clonotype. The chain combines TRBV12-3 or TRBV12-4 with TRBJ2-2; 7 positions match TRBD2. Trimming took 0 bases from V and 0 from J; bases not matched to a gene: 1. This CDR3 region has 16 residues. CDR3 region: CASSLASGANTGELFF. CDR3 sequence (DNA): TGTGCCAGCAGTTTAGCAAGCGGGGCGAACACCGGGGAGCTGTTTTTT.

This clonotype came up many times. The rearrangement uses TRBV30 and TRBJ1-2, with D possibly being TRBD1 (5 bases). Germline V CDR1 and CDR2: GTSNPN, SVGIG (reference sequence). This CDR3 contains 11 residues. The V and J ends lost 4 bases and 4 bases respectively, with 7 bases between them. DNA for the CDR3: TGTGCCTGGATGGGGGGCTATGGCTACACCTTC. Its protein is CAWMGGYGYTF.

This clonotype was recorded at least ten times. The DNA of the CDR3 is TGCGCCAGCAGCCAGGGACTCCTAAACTCCTACAATGAGCAGTTCTTC. Its translation: CASSQGLLNSYNEQFF. This chain joins TRBV5-1 and TRBJ2-1, with D possibly TRBD2 on 6 matching bases. Trimming stripped 4 bases from V and 0 bases from J, with 14 bases between. There are 16 residues in the CDR3. CDR1 and CDR2 (germline): SGHRS, YFSETQ.

The gene calls are TRBV20-1 and TRBJ2-7; 12 bases agree with TRBD1. CDR1 DFQATT and CDR2 SNEGSKA come from the germline V gene (reference sequence). This CDR3 contains 12 residues. For the CDR3, the DNA is TGCGGTTCCGGGACAGGGGGCTCCGAGCAGTACTTC. Protein sequence: CGSGTGGSEQYF.

This clonotype has just a few counts. The chain carries TRBV9 and TRBJ2-2; 9 positions match TRBD1. The CDR3 sequence is 16 residues long. Germline trimming cut 3 bases from V and 3 bases from J; bases unmatched to any gene: 6. CDR1 and CDR2 (germline): SGDLS, YYNGEE. The CDR3 sequence: CASSEGQGSYTGELFF. In DNA form, the CDR3 reads TGTGCCAGCAGCGAAGGACAGGGGTCGTACACCGGGGAGCTGTTTTTT.

This chain uses TRBV5-6 with TRBJ2-1, with 7 bases fitting TRBD1. The germline CDR1 and CDR2 sequences are SGHDT and YYEEEE. This CDR3 has 16 amino acids. Trimming took 0 bases from V and 5 from J; bases not matched to a gene: 8. The CDR3 sequence is CASSLALQGDNNEQFF. CDR3 nucleotides: TGTGCCAGCAGCTTGGCCCTGCAGGGGGATAACAATGAGCAGTTCTTC.

Of note for this clonotype: With a much larger clone just one base away, this may be a read error. The chain combines TRBV29-1 with TRBJ2-3; D is uncertain. CDR1 and CDR2 from the germline V gene are SQVTM and ANQGSEA. The CDR3 totals 14 residues. The DNA for the CDR3 is TGCAGCATTGAAGACGACGACAACACAGATACGCAGTATTTT. Its translation: CSIEDDDNTDTQYF.

The table lists this clonotype with many counts. The CDR3 is CASSQESTVGYGYTF. The CDR3 region has the DNA TGTGCCAGCAGCCAAGAGTCGACAGTCGGCTATGGCTACACCTTC. The rearrangement uses TRBV3-1 and TRBJ1-2; D might be TRBD1 (5 bases). CDR3 length equals 15 residues. V was cut by 0 bases and J by 4 bases, with 12 bases left in between. Germline V CDR1 and CDR2: LGHDT, YNNKEL (reference sequence).

This clonotype was detected many times. The V and J genes are TRBV6-1 and TRBJ2-7, with unresolved D. Germline V CDR1 and CDR2: MNHNS, SASEGT. CDR3 size: 14 residues. V shed 5 bases and J shed 2 bases, with 13 bases lying between them. The CDR3 sequence is CASSPTSWTYEQYF. The CDR3 coding sequence is TGTGCCAGCAGTCCCACGTCTTGGACCTACGAGCAGTACTTC.

This clonotype was seen at least ten times. The rearrangement links TRBV7-8 to TRBJ2-3; possible D gene TRBD2, 6 bases. Trimming left V 0 bases short and J 2 bases short, with 18 bases between. The CDR3 has 18 amino acids. The germline V gene has CDR1 SGHVS and CDR2 FQNEAQ. CDR3 nucleotides: TGTGCCAGCAGCTTAGCGCCTCTAGCGTGGGTATACACAGATACGCAGTATTTT. It translates to CASSLAPLAWVYTDTQYF.

This clonotype was seen repeatedly, ten times or more. This rearrangement joins TRBV2 to TRBJ2-1, with 10 positions matching TRBD2. This CDR3 comprises 16 residues. Germline CDR1 and CDR2: SNHLY and FYNNEI. J was trimmed by 4 bases and V by 5 bases; bases with no gene match: 8. The CDR3 sequence is CASSKGLADTYNEQFF. The CDR3 DNA follows: TGTGCCAGCAGTAAAGGACTAGCGGATACTTACAATGAGCAGTTCTTC.

On this clonotype itself: A much larger clone sits a single nucleotide away, making a read error possible. The chain employs TRBV20-1 and TRBJ2-5; possible D gene TRBD2, 5 bases. This CDR3 is built from 13 residues. CDR1 and CDR2 (germline): DFQATT, SNEGSKA (reference sequence). The CDR3 bases are TGCAATGCTAGAGGGTGGGAGCAAGAGACCCAGTACTTC. Its protein product is CNARGWEQETQYF.